This T cell receptor beta chain was captured in a study of blood T cell repertoires in COVID-19. The data were produced by immunoSEQ multiplex PCR, yet TCRdb's version contains in-frame clones alone and is incomplete. Of about 270,000 clones listed, 86% are singletons. Trimming cost V 2 bases and J 6 bases; bases outside gene matches: 5. The CDR3 has 14 amino acids. Looked up from germline, CDR1 is MNHEY and CDR2 is SMNVEV (reference sequence). The V gene is TRBV27, the J gene TRBJ1-2; 8 nucleotides line up with TRBD1. The sequence was collected from a man between 40 and 49 years old with active or convalescent COVID-19. The material sequenced was peripheral blood. CDR3 residues: CASSLTGGVDGYTF. CDR3 DNA sequence: TGTGCCAGCAGTTTAACAGGGGGAGTGGATGGCTACACCTTC.